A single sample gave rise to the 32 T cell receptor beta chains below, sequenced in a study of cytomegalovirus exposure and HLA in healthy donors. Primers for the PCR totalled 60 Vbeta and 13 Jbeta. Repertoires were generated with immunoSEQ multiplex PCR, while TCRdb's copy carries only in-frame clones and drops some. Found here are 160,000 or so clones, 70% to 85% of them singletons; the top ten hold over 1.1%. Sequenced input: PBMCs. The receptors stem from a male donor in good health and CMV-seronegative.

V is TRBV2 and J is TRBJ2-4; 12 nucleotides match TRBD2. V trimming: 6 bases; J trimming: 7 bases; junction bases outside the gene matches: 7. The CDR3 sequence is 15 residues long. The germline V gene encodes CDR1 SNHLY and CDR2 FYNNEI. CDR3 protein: CASRLTSGSPNIQYF. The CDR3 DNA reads TGTGCCAGCAGATTGACTAGCGGGAGCCCTAACATTCAGTACTTC.

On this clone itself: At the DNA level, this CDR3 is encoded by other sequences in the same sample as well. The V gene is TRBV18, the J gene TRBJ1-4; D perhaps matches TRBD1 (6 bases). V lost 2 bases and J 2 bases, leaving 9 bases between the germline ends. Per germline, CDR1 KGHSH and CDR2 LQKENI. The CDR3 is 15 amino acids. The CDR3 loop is CASSPRGSTNEKLFF. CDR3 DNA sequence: TGTGCCAGCTCACCAAGGGGGTCGACTAATGAAAAACTGTTTTTT.

Here the CDR3 reads CASSWGQNTEAFF. CDR3 DNA: TGCGCCAGCAGCTGGGGACAGAACACTGAAGCTTTCTTT. The rearrangement links TRBV5-1 to TRBJ1-1; D is possibly TRBD1 (6 bases). CDR1 and CDR2 from the germline V gene are SGHRS and YFSETQ. The CDR3 is 13 amino acids. Deletions cut 3 bases from V and 1 base from J, with 7 bases between.

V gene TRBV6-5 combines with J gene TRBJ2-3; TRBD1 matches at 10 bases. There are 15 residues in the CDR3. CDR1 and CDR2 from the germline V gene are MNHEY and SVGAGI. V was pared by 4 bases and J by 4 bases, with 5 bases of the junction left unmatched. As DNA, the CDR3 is TGTGCCAGCAGTTTTTTGACAGGGGGCGCAGATACGCAGTATTTT. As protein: CASSFLTGGADTQYF.

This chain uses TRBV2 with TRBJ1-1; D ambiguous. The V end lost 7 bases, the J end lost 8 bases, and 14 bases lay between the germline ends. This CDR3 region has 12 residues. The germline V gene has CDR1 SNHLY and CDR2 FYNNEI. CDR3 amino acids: CASKVGAREAFF. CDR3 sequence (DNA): TGTGCCAGCAAGGTTGGCGCTAGAGAAGCTTTCTTT.

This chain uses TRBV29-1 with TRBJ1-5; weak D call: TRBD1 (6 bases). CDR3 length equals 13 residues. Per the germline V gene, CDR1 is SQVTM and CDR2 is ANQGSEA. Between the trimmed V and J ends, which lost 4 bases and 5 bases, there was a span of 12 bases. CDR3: CSVGTATDQPQHF. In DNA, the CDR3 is TGCAGCGTTGGGACAGCAACCGATCAGCCCCAGCATTTT.

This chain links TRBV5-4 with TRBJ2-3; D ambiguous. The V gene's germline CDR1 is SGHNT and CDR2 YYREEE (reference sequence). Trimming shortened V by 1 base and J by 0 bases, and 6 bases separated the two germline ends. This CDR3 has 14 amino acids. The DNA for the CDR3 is TGTGCCAGCAGCTTGAAGAGAAGCACAGATACGCAGTATTTT. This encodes CASSLKRSTDTQYF.

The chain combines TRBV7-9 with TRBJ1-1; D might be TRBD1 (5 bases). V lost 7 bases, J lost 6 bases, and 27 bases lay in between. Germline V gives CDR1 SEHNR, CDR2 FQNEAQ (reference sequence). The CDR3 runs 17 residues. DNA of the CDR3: TGTGCCAGCACCTTGGGGGGTGTGGGCAGGGCCGTGGCTGAAGCTTTCTTT. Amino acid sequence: CASTLGGVGRAVAEAFF.

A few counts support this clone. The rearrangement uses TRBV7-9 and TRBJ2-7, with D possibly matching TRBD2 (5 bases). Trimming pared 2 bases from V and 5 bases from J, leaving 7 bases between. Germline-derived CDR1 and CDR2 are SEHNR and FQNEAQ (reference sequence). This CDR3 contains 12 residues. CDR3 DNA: TGTGCCAGCAGCTTATTCGGGGACGAGCAGTACTTC. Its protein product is CASSLFGDEQYF. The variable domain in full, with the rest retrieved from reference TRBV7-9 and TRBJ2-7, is DTGVSQNPRHKITKRGQNVTFRCDPISEHNRLYWYRQTLGQGPEFLTYFQNEAQLEKSRLLSDRFSAERPKGSFSTLEIQRTEQGDSAMYLCASSLFGDEQYFGPGTRLTVT.

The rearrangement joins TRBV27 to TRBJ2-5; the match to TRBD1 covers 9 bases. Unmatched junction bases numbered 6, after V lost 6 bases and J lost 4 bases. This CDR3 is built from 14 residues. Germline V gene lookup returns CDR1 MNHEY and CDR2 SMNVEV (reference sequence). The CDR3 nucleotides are TGTGCCAGCAGGAGACAGGGGGTGTTAGAGACCCAGTACTTC. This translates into CASRRQGVLETQYF.

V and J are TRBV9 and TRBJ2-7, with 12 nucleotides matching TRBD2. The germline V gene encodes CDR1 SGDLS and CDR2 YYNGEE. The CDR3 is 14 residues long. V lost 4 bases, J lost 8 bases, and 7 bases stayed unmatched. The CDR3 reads CASSPRTSGEKQYF. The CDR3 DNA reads TGTGCCAGCAGCCCCCGGACTAGCGGGGAGAAGCAGTACTTC.

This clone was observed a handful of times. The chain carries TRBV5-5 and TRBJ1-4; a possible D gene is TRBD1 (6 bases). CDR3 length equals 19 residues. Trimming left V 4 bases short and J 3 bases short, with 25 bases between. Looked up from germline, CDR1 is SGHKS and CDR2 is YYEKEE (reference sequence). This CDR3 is CASSSGQRDGFDANEKLFF. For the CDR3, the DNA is TGTGCCAGCAGCAGCGGACAGAGGGACGGTTTCGACGCTAATGAAAAACTGTTTTTT.

The CDR3 coding sequence is TGCGCCAGCAGCTTCTTAGCGGGAGCAGCGAATGAGCAGTTCTTC. As protein: CASSFLAGAANEQFF. The chain joins TRBV5-1 to TRBJ2-1; 9 nucleotides agree with TRBD2. The CDR3 sequence is 15 residues long. The V and J ends lost 2 bases and 7 bases, in that order; junction bases with no gene match: 7. Germline CDR1 reads SGHRS; CDR2 reads YFSETQ.

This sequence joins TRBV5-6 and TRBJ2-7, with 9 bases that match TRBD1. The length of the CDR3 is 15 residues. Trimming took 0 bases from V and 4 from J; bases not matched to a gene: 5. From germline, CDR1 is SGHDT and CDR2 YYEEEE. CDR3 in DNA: TGTGCCAGCAGCTTGGGAGGACAGGGGAATTACGAGCAGTACTTC. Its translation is CASSLGGQGNYEQYF.

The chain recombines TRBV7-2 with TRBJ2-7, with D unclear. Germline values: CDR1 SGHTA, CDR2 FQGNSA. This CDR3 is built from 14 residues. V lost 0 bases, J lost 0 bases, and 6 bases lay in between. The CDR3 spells CASSLASYSYEQYF. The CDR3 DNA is TGTGCCAGCAGCTTAGCGTCCTACTCCTACGAGCAGTACTTC. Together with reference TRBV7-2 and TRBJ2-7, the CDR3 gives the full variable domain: GAGVSQSPSNKVTEKGKDVELRCDPISGHTALYWYRQSLGQGLEFLIYFQGNSAPDKSGLPSDRFSAERTGGSVSTLTIQRTQQEDSAVYLCASSLASYSYEQYFGPGTRLTVT.

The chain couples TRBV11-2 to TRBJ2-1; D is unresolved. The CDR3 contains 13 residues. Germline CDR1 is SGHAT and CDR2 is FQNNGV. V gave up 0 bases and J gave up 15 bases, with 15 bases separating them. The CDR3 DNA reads TGTGCCAGCAGCTTAGAATCGGTATTAAGTCTGTTCTTC. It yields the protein CASSLESVLSLFF. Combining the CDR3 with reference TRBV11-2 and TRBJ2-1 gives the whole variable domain EAGVAQSPRYKIIEKRQSVAFWCNPISGHATLYWYQQILGQGPKLLIQFQNNGVVDDSQLPKDRFSAERLKGVDSTLKIQPAKLEDSAVYLCASSLESVLSLFFGPGTRLTVL.

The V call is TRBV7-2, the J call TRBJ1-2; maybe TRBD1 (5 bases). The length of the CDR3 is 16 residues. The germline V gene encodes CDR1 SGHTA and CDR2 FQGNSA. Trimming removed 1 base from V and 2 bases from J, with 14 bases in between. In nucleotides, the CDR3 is TGTGCCAGCAGCTTAGGCGTGCAGGGCACGAACTATGGCTACACCTTC. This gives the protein CASSLGVQGTNYGYTF.

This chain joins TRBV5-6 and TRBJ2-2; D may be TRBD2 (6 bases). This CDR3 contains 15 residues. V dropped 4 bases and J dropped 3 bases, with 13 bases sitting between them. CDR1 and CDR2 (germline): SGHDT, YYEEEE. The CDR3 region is CASSPGGADTGELFF. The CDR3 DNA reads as TGTGCCAGCAGCCCCGGAGGGGCGGACACCGGGGAGCTGTTTTTT. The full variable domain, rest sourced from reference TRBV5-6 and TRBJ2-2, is DAGVTQSPTHLIKTRGQQVTLRCSPKSGHDTVSWYQQALGQGPQFIFQYYEEEERQRGNFPDRFSGHQFPNYSSELNVNALLLGDSALYLCASSPGGADTGELFFGEGSRLTVL.

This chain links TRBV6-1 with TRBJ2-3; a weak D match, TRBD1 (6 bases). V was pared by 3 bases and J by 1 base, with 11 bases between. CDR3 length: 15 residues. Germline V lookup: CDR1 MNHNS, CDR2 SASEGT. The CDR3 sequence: CASSERQAGTDTQYF. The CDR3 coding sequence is TGTGCCAGCAGTGAGCGACAGGCGGGCACAGATACGCAGTATTTT.

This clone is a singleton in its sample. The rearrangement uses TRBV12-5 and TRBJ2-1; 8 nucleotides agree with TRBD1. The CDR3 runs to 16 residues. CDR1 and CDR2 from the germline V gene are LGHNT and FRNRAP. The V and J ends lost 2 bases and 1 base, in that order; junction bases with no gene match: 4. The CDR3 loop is CASGLTTGGSYNEQFF. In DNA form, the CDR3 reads TGTGCTAGTGGTTTGACCACAGGGGGTTCCTACAATGAGCAGTTCTTC.

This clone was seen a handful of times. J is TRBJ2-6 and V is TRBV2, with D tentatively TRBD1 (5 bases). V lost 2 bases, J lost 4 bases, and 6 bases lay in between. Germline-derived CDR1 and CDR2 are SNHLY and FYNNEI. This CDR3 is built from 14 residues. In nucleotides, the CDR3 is TGTGCCAGCAGTGAAAGGGGAGGGGCCAACGTCCTGACTTTC. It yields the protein CASSERGGANVLTF.

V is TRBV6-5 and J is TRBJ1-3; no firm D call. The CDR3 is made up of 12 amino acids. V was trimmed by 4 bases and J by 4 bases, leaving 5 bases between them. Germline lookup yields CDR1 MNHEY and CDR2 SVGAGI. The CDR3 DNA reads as TGTGCCAGCAGTTCACAGGGAAACACCATATATTTT. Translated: CASSSQGNTIYF.

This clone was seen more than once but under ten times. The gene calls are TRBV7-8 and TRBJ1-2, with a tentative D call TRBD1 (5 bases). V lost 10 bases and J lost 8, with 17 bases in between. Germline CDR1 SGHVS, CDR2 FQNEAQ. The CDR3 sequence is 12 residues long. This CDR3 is CAISGGVGGYTF. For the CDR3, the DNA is TGTGCCATCTCGGGAGGGGTCGGAGGCTACACCTTC.

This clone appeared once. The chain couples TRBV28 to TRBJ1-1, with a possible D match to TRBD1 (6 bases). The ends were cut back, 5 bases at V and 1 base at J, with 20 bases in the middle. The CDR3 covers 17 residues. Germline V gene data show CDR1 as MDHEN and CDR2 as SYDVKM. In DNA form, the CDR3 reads TGTGCCAGCAGTCTGACAGGTCCCCTCTTAGGGAACACTGAAGCTTTCTTT. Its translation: CASSLTGPLLGNTEAFF.

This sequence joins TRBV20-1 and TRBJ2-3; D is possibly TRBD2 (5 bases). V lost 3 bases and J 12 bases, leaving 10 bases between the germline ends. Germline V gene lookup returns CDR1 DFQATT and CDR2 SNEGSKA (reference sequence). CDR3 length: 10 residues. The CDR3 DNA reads TGCAGTGCTAGTGCGACGGGACAGTATTTT. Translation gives CSASATGQYF.

The CDR3 nucleotides are TGTGCCAGCAGCGAAACAGTCACCTATGGCTACACCTTC. Residues: CASSETVTYGYTF. This chain connects TRBV7-2 to TRBJ1-2; D gene unclear. The V end lost 5 bases, the J end lost 4 bases, and 11 bases lay between the germline ends. The CDR3 has 13 residues. Germline V gene data show CDR1 as SGHTA and CDR2 as FQGNSA.

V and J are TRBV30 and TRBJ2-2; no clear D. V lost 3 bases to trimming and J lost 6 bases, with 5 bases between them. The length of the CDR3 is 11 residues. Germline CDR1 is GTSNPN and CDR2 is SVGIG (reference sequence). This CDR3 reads CAWREPGELFF. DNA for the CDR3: TGTGCCTGGAGGGAGCCCGGGGAGCTGTTTTTT.

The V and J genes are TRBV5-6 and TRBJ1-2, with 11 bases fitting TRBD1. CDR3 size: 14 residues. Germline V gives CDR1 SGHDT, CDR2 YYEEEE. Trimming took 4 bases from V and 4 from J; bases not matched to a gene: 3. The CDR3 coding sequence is TGTGCCAGCAGCGGGGGGACAGGGGGCTATGGCTACACCTTC. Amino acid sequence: CASSGGTGGYGYTF.

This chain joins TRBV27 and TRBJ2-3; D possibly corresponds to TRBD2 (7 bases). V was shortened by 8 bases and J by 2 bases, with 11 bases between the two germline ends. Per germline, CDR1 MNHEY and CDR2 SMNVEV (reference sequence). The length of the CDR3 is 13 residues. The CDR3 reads CASPRGATDTQYF. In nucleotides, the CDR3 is TGTGCCAGCCCCCGGGGGGCCACAGATACGCAGTATTTT.

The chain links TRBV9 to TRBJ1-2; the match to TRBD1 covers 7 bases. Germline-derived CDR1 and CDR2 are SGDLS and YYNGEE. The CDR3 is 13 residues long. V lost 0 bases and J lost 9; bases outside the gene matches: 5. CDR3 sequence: CASSVGQGERYTF. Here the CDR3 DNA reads TGTGCCAGCAGCGTAGGGCAGGGGGAACGCTACACCTTC. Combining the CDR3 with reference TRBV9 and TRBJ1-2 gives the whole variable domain DSGVTQTPKHLITATGQRVTLRCSPRSGDLSVYWYQQSLDQGLQFLIQYYNGEERAKGNILERFSAQQFPDLHSELNLSSLELGDSALYFCASSVGQGERYTFGSGTRLTVV.

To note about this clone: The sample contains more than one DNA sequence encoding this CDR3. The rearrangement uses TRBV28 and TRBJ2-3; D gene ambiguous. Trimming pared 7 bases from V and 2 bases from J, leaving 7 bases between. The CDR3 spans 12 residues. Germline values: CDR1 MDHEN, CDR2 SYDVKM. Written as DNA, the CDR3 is TGTGCCAGCAACTCCTTCACAGATACGCAGTATTTT. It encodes CASNSFTDTQYF. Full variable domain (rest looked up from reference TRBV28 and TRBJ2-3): DVKVTQSSRYLVKRTGEKVFLECVQDMDHENMFWYRQDPGLGLRLIYFSYDVKMKEKGDIPEGYSVSREKKERFSLILESASTNQTSMYLCASNSFTDTQYFGPGTRLTVL.

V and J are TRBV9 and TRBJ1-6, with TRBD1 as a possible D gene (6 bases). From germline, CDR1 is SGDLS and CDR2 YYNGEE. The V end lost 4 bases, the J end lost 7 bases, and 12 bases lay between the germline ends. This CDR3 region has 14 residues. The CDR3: CASSPGTRNSPLHF. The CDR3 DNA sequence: TGTGCCAGCAGCCCCGGGACACGGAATTCACCCCTCCACTTT. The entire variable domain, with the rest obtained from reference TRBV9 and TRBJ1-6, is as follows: DSGVTQTPKHLITATGQRVTLRCSPRSGDLSVYWYQQSLDQGLQFLIQYYNGEERAKGNILERFSAQQFPDLHSELNLSSLELGDSALYFCASSPGTRNSPLHFGNGTRLTVT.